This record concerns one T cell receptor beta chain sequence. V trimming: 5 bases; J trimming: 7 bases; junction bases outside the gene matches: 10. The length of the CDR3 is 15 residues. The germline CDR1 and CDR2 sequences are LNHDA and SQIVND (reference sequence). This entry belongs to a study of response to subunit inactivated influenza vaccine. TCRdb recomputed calls from the RT-PCR reads with MiXCR, one row per CDR3 protein. This repertoire shows some 190,000 distinct CDR3 sequences, approximately 15% found once; its top ten account for 20% to 30%. The source is a man over 45 who received an inactivated influenza vaccine. The V and J genes are TRBV19 and TRBJ1-5, with 8 positions matching TRBD1. The input for sequencing was CD8+ T cells sorted from PBMCs, taken 4 to 6 days after vaccination. The CDR3 is CASSATDREEQPQHF. CDR3 nucleotides: TGTGCCAGTAGTGCTACGGACAGGGAGGAACAGCCCCAGCATTTT.